This section outlines one T cell receptor (beta chain) sequence together with its context. As yet, its antigen is unknown. The CDR3 has 15 amino acids. Germline CDR1 is LNHDA and CDR2 is SQIVND (reference sequence). V gave up 3 bases and J gave up 8 bases, with 16 bases separating them. The sample is drawn from a study of T cell responses to AZD1222 COVID-19 vaccine. Study-wide points: Among the donors, most were white British and more were female, and clonal diversity was possibly underestimated. Only a handful of AZD1222 recipients were seropositive at baseline. Repertoire samples came only from after the peak T cell response.

Sequenced by immunoSEQ multiplex PCR; TCRdb stores in-frame clones only, minus some. This table has 150,000 to 200,000 clones, 85% to 95% appearing once. The sequenced sample was peripheral blood, obtained on day 0 of AZD1222 vaccination. The V gene is TRBV19, the J gene TRBJ2-2; D ambiguous. The TCR sequence derives from an adult in good health. The CDR3 DNA follows: TGTGCCAGTAGTATGGTGGGTCTGTTGAGAGGGGAGCTGTTTTTT. It is translated as CASSMVGLLRGELFF.